The sequence of this T cell receptor beta chain was determined in a study of glioma-infiltrating T cells after dendritic cell vaccination. Study outcomes and limitations: Complete blood and tumor specimen sets were limited to few patients.

CDR3 length equals 16 residues. Trimming left V 1 base short and J 4 bases short, with 14 bases between. The V gene's germline CDR1 is SGHAT and CDR2 FQNNGV. Notes on this clone: Antigen: not known.

Only patients with spare fresh-frozen tumor and over two years of follow-up were included. This table comes from immunoSEQ multiplex PCR, and its TCRdb copy is limited to in-frame clones, with some not included. The sample consists of fewer than 100,000 clones, around 86% of them appearing once. The clonotype was recovered from a human donor with glioblastoma. The material sequenced was blood, taken before dendritic cell vaccination. The chain joins TRBV11-2 to TRBJ2-1, with D possibly matching TRBD2 (6 bases). CDR3 coding DNA: TGTGCCAGCAGCTTAGTTGCGGGAATAGTGTACAATGAGCAGTTCTTC. The encoded protein is CASSLVAGIVYNEQFF.